This passage covers 32 T cell receptor beta chains from one sample sequenced in a study of blood T cell repertoires in COVID-19. Data came from immunoSEQ multiplex PCR; TCRdb stores just in-frame clones and leaves some out. The sample yields over 45,000 clones, approximately 86% seen once. The sequenced sample was peripheral blood. These receptors were obtained from a woman of 80 years or more with acute or convalescent COVID-19.

This clone came up once. The rearrangement links TRBV10-3 to TRBJ2-7; 9 bases line up with TRBD2. CDR3 length: 15 amino acids. Germline loops: CDR1 ENHRY, CDR2 SYGVKD. V was clipped by 6 bases and J by 6 bases; unmatched bases: 12. Here the CDR3 reads CAIRPTSGMVGEQYF. CDR3 nucleotides: TGTGCCATCAGGCCGACTAGCGGAATGGTAGGCGAGCAGTACTTC.

This chain joins TRBV7-9 and TRBJ2-7, with 8 bases aligning to TRBD1. With 8 bases clipped from V and 2 bases from J, the junction kept 8 bases outside the gene matches. Germline CDR1 SEHNR, CDR2 FQNEAQ (reference sequence). CDR3 length: 14 residues. CDR3 amino acids: CASGFTQGAYEQYF. The CDR3, as DNA: TGTGCCAGCGGATTTACACAGGGGGCCTACGAGCAGTACTTC.

This chain uses TRBV7-2 with TRBJ1-5, with 11 bases identical to TRBD1. Trimming took 4 bases from V and 1 from J; bases not matched to a gene: 3. Germline-derived CDR1 and CDR2 are SGHTA and FQGNSA. This CDR3 has 16 residues. CDR3 protein: CASSWTGGGSNQPQHF. The CDR3 DNA reads as TGTGCCAGCAGCTGGACAGGGGGCGGGAGCAATCAGCCCCAGCATTTT. Full variable domain (remainder filled in from reference TRBV7-2 and TRBJ1-5): GAGVSQSPSNKVTEKGKDVELRCDPISGHTALYWYRQSLGQGLEFLIYFQGNSAPDKSGLPSDRFSAERTGGSVSTLTIQRTQQEDSAVYLCASSWTGGGSNQPQHFGDGTRLSIL.

The CDR3 loop is CASSLSGRVGTEAFF. The CDR3 DNA follows: TGTGCCAGCAGCTTAAGTGGCAGGGTGGGGACTGAAGCTTTCTTT. V is TRBV11-2 and J is TRBJ1-1, with D maybe TRBD1 (5 bases). Trimming left V 2 bases short and J 5 bases short, with 15 bases between. CDR1 SGHAT and CDR2 FQNNGV come from the germline V gene. This CDR3 contains 15 residues. Variable domain in full (rest from reference TRBV11-2 and TRBJ1-1): EAGVAQSPRYKIIEKRQSVAFWCNPISGHATLYWYQQILGQGPKLLIQFQNNGVVDDSQLPKDRFSAERLKGVDSTLKIQPAKLEDSAVYLCASSLSGRVGTEAFFGQGTRLTVV.

This chain uses TRBV7-2 with TRBJ2-4, with 10 positions matching TRBD2. Unmatched junction bases numbered 7, after V lost 4 bases and J lost 1 base. The CDR3 is 17 residues long. CDR1 is SGHTA and CDR2 is FQGNSA in the germline V gene. The CDR3 region is CASSYLAGVGAKNIQYF. The CDR3 DNA follows: TGTGCCAGCAGCTACCTAGCGGGGGTAGGGGCCAAAAACATTCAGTACTTC.

This rearrangement joins TRBV30 to TRBJ1-4, with D perhaps TRBD1 (5 bases). CDR3 size: 13 residues. Trimming left V 0 bases short and J 8 bases short, with 10 bases between. Germline V gives CDR1 GTSNPN, CDR2 SVGIG (reference sequence). CDR3 sequence (DNA): TGTGCCTGGAGTGTAACTACAGGCGAAAAACTGTTTTTT. Translation: CAWSVTTGEKLFF.

This clone was observed many times. This chain connects TRBV12-5 to TRBJ2-7; D is possibly TRBD1 (5 bases). Germline CDR1 LGHNT, CDR2 FRNRAP. The V gene lost 7 bases and the J gene lost 3 bases, with 25 bases spanning the gap. The CDR3 length is 17 residues. The CDR3 bases are TGTGCTAGTGCCCTTATGACGACAAACAGGCAATTCTACGAGCAGTACTTC. Protein: CASALMTTNRQFYEQYF.

The rearrangement joins TRBV6-2 or TRBV6-3 to TRBJ1-1; no firm D call. Trimming removed 4 bases from V and 5 bases from J, with 17 bases in between. The CDR3 spans 15 residues. CDR1 is MNHEY and CDR2 is SVGEGT in the germline V gene. The CDR3 sequence is CASSSNPLERTEAFF. The CDR3 DNA reads TGTGCCAGCAGTTCCAACCCCCTAGAAAGGACTGAAGCTTTCTTT.

The chain has TRBV21-1 and TRBJ2-5; TRBD2, the D gene given by the table, was not confirmed from the DNA. TRBV21-1 counts as a pseudogene. The CDR3 covers 10 residues. The CDR3 is CRALQETQYF. The CDR3 bases are TGTCGAGCACTCCAAGAGACCCAGTACTTC.

The chain has TRBV30 and TRBJ2-3; 12 bases fit TRBD2. Germline V gene data show CDR1 as GTSNPN and CDR2 as SVGIG (reference sequence). The CDR3 contains 15 residues. V gave up 2 bases and J gave up 6 bases; unmatched junction bases: 6. The CDR3 reads CAWSPTSGGTDTQYF. DNA of the CDR3: TGTGCCTGGAGTCCAACTAGCGGGGGGACGGATACGCAGTATTTT.

The CDR3 loop reads CASSQQRDRRNSPLHF. The CDR3 DNA is TGTGCCAGCAGCCAACAGAGGGACAGGAGAAATTCACCCCTCCACTTT. The chain combines TRBV3-1 (or the pseudogene TRBV3-2) with TRBJ1-6, with TRBD1 matching 8 bases. Trimming at V came to 2 bases and at J to 7 bases, leaving 7 bases not matched to a gene. Germline-derived CDR1 and CDR2 are LGHDT and YNNKEL (reference sequence). The CDR3 extends over 16 amino acids.

A few counts support this clone. The V and J genes are TRBV10-3 and TRBJ2-5; possible D gene TRBD2, 6 bases. CDR1 is ENHRY and CDR2 is SYGVKD in the germline V gene. The CDR3 runs to 14 residues. V shed 0 bases and J shed 2 bases, with 7 bases lying between them. CDR3 region: CAISESTSQETQYF. The CDR3 bases are TGTGCCATCAGTGAGTCGACTAGTCAAGAGACCCAGTACTTC.

The chain recombines TRBV10-3 with TRBJ1-5; maybe TRBD1 (6 bases). The germline V and J ends were trimmed by 2 bases and 6 bases, with 17 bases remaining between them. The CDR3 spans 16 residues. Germline assignment: CDR1 ENHRY and CDR2 SYGVKD. CDR3 region: CAISEGNGTIAQPQHF. The DNA for the CDR3 is TGTGCCATCAGTGAGGGAAACGGGACAATTGCTCAGCCCCAGCATTTT.

The chain uses TRBV7-2 and TRBJ1-3; unclear D gene. V lost 0 bases and J 0 bases, leaving 6 bases between the germline ends. Per germline, CDR1 SGHTA and CDR2 FQGNSA. CDR3 length: 15 amino acids. The CDR3: CASSLAGGSGNTIYF. Written as DNA, the CDR3 is TGTGCCAGCAGCTTAGCTGGCGGCTCTGGAAACACCATATATTTT.

The CDR3 loop is CASSEGLRALGLDTQYF. CDR3 nucleotides: TGTGCCAGCAGTGAGGGACTAAGGGCCCTGGGGTTGGATACGCAGTATTTT. V usage is TRBV2 and J usage is TRBJ2-3; 7 bases agree with TRBD2. The CDR3 totals 17 residues. Losses at the gene ends were 3 bases for V and 6 bases for J; bases not matched to a gene: 15. Germline values: CDR1 SNHLY, CDR2 FYNNEI.

The chain carries TRBV5-4 and TRBJ2-7, with 10 positions matching TRBD1. Germline V gene sequence: CDR1 SGHNT, CDR2 YYREEE (reference sequence). CDR3 length: 16 amino acids. The J segment lost 4 bases and the V segment lost 4 bases, leaving 11 bases of the junction unmatched. The CDR3 sequence: CASSAAPGQGNYEQYF. CDR3 DNA: TGTGCCAGCAGCGCCGCTCCGGGACAGGGGAATTACGAGCAGTACTTC.

The chain links TRBV6-5 to TRBJ2-7; 9 nucleotides line up with TRBD1. The CDR3 length is 14 residues. J was trimmed by 3 bases and V by 6 bases; bases with no gene match: 6. Germline loops: CDR1 MNHEY, CDR2 SVGAGI. CDR3 region: CASRTGGGNYEQYF. In DNA, the CDR3 is TGTGCCAGCAGGACAGGGGGGGGGAACTACGAGCAGTACTTC.

This clone appeared once. V is TRBV5-1 and J is TRBJ2-1, with a tentative D call TRBD1 (6 bases). The CDR3 is made up of 14 amino acids. Germline lookup yields CDR1 SGHRS and CDR2 YFSETQ. Deletions cut 4 bases from V and 5 bases from J, with 13 bases between. In nucleotides, the CDR3 is TGCGCCAGCAGCATGGGGGCGCTGAACAATGAGCAGTTCTTC. Amino acid sequence: CASSMGALNNEQFF.

The chain is built from TRBV21-1 and TRBJ1-2; the table names TRBD1, a call not compared with the DNA. TRBV21-1 is annotated as a pseudogene. The CDR3 sequence is 16 residues long. Written as DNA, the CDR3 is TGTGCCAGAGGGGGACAGGGAAGATCCATCCTCTATGGCTACACCTTC. Its translation: CARGGQGRSILYGYTF.

The chain is built from TRBV7-9 and TRBJ1-3; D unresolved. Germline V CDR1 and CDR2: SEHNR, FQNEAQ (reference sequence). V was cut by 4 bases and J by 2 bases, with 12 bases left in between. This CDR3 spans 15 amino acids. Here the CDR3 DNA reads TGTGCCAGCAGCTCCCGTGATGGCACTGGAAACACCATATATTTT. As protein: CASSSRDGTGNTIYF.

CDR3: CASSQNSGGHRRTGELFF. The CDR3 nucleotides are TGTGCCAGCAGCCAAAATAGCGGGGGCCACAGGAGAACCGGGGAGCTGTTTTTT. V and J are TRBV7-9 and TRBJ2-2; 9 bases agree with TRBD2. The V segment lost 5 bases and the J segment 5 bases; nucleotides outside the gene matches: 15. From germline, CDR1 is SEHNR and CDR2 FQNEAQ (reference sequence). The CDR3 length is 18 residues.

The V and J genes are TRBV29-1 and TRBJ1-1; 8 nucleotides match TRBD1. V trimming: 7 bases; J trimming: 5 bases; junction bases outside the gene matches: 9. The CDR3 spans 13 residues. Germline CDR1 SQVTM, CDR2 ANQGSEA. CDR3 loop: CSAQQGALTEAFF. CDR3 in DNA: TGCAGCGCGCAGCAGGGGGCACTGACTGAAGCTTTCTTT.

The table lists this clone with a count of one. The CDR3 reads CASSQEGIGTEAFF. Here the CDR3 DNA reads TGCGCCAGCAGCCAAGAGGGCATCGGCACTGAAGCTTTCTTT. This chain joins TRBV4-1 and TRBJ1-1; D gene unclear. Between the trimmed V and J ends, which lost 0 bases and 4 bases, there was a span of 9 bases. This CDR3 spans 14 amino acids. Germline V lookup: CDR1 MGHRA, CDR2 YSYEKL.

This rearrangement joins TRBV25-1 to TRBJ1-1; perhaps TRBD1 as D (5 bases). Germline CDR1 reads MGHDK; CDR2 reads SYGVNS. CDR3 size: 15 residues. Trimming pared 1 base from V and 3 bases from J, leaving 12 bases between. The CDR3 protein is CASSEWLGGHTEAFF. CDR3 in DNA: TGTGCCAGCAGTGAATGGCTGGGGGGTCACACTGAAGCTTTCTTT. Looking up the rest from reference TRBV25-1 and TRBJ1-1 gives the full variable domain: EADIYQTPRYLVIGTGKKITLECSQTMGHDKMYWYQQDPGMELHLIHYSYGVNSTEKGDLSSESTVSRIRTEHFPLTLESARPSHTSQYLCASSEWLGGHTEAFFGQGTRLTVV.

The chain uses TRBV27 and TRBJ1-5; unclear D gene. V was clipped by 2 bases and J by 0 bases, with 14 bases between them. This CDR3 region has 17 residues. Germline assignment: CDR1 MNHEY and CDR2 SMNVEV (reference sequence). The CDR3 region has the DNA TGTGCCAGCAGTTTAAAGGCAGGTCTGCATAGCAATCAGCCCCAGCATTTT. Translating gives CASSLKAGLHSNQPQHF.

V usage is TRBV7-9 and J usage is TRBJ1-6, with 7 bases aligning to TRBD1. The CDR3 is 18 amino acids. The trim removed 5 bases at V and 7 bases at J, leaving 17 bases unmatched. CDR1 SEHNR and CDR2 FQNEAQ come from the germline V gene (reference sequence). Here the CDR3 DNA reads TGTGCCAGCAGCCCGCTCCCTTGGTATAGGGGGCTCAATTCACCCCTCCACTTT. Translation: CASSPLPWYRGLNSPLHF. Combining the CDR3 with reference TRBV7-9 and TRBJ1-6 gives the whole variable domain DTGVSQNPRHKITKRGQNVTFRCDPISEHNRLYWYRQTLGQGPEFLTYFQNEAQLEKSRLLSDRFSAERPKGSFSTLEIQRTEQGDSAMYLCASSPLPWYRGLNSPLHFGNGTRLTVT.

This clone came up a few times. This rearrangement joins TRBV12-5 to TRBJ1-6, with TRBD1 matching over 9 bases. CDR1 is LGHNT, CDR2 FRNRAP, per germline. This CDR3 is 15 amino acids long. V was pared by 1 base and J by 10 bases, with 5 bases of the junction left unmatched. CDR3 coding DNA: TGTGCTAGTGGTTTGGGGGACAGGGAAAGCTCACCCCTCCACTTT. It yields the protein CASGLGDRESSPLHF.

This chain links TRBV30 with TRBJ1-6; the D gene is possibly TRBD1 (6 bases). Germline V CDR1 and CDR2: GTSNPN, SVGIG (reference sequence). V was shortened by 3 bases and J by 7 bases, with 10 bases between the two germline ends. The CDR3 runs 13 residues. CDR3 loop: CAWSGQPNSPLHF. The CDR3 DNA is TGTGCCTGGAGCGGACAGCCGAATTCACCCCTCCACTTT. Combining the CDR3 with reference TRBV30 and TRBJ1-6 gives the whole variable domain SQTIHQWPATLVQPVGSPLSLECTVEGTSNPNLYWYRQAAGRGLQLLFYSVGIGQISSEVPQNLSASRPQDRQFILSSKKLLLSDSGFYLCAWSGQPNSPLHFGNGTRLTVT.

CDR3 amino acids: CASSLREETQYF. CDR3 nucleotides: TGTGCCAGCAGCCTTCGGGAAGAGACCCAGTACTTC. The rearrangement uses TRBV3-1 (or the pseudogene TRBV3-2) and TRBJ2-5; D remains ambiguous. The CDR3 is 12 residues long. Germline V gene lookup returns CDR1 LGHDT and CDR2 YNNKEL (reference sequence). The V and J ends lost 4 bases and 3 bases respectively, with 6 bases between them.

The chain has TRBV7-3 and TRBJ1-1, with no clear D. Germline CDR1 reads SGHTA; CDR2 reads FQGTGA. The CDR3 loop spans 15 amino acids. Trimming removed 1 base at V and 1 base at J, with 10 bases between. The CDR3 here is CASSLSGGRNTEAFF. DNA for the CDR3: TGTGCCAGCAGCTTAAGTGGAGGGAGGAACACTGAAGCTTTCTTT. The whole variable domain, remainder taken from reference TRBV7-3 and TRBJ1-1, is GAGVSQTPSNKVTEKGKYVELRCDPISGHTALYWYRQSLGQGPEFLIYFQGTGAADDSGLPNDRFFAVRPEGSVSTLKIQRTERGDSAVYLCASSLSGGRNTEAFFGQGTRLTVV.

This chain joins TRBV3-1 (or the pseudogene TRBV3-2) and TRBJ1-5; TRBD1 might be the D (5 bases). This CDR3 is 15 amino acids long. V was shortened by 1 base and J by 7 bases, with 14 bases between the two germline ends. Looked up from germline, CDR1 is LGHDT and CDR2 is YNNKEL (reference sequence). CDR3 sequence reads: CASSQVWGEGQPQHF. In DNA, the CDR3 is TGTGCCAGCAGCCAAGTGTGGGGGGAGGGACAGCCCCAGCATTTT.

The chain employs TRBV18 and TRBJ1-2; D might be TRBD1 (5 bases). The V end lost 5 bases, the J end lost 7 bases, and 11 bases lay between the germline ends. CDR3 length: 12 amino acids. CDR1 and CDR2 (germline): KGHSH, LQKENI. The CDR3 coding sequence is TGTGCCAGCTCAGGGGGACTAGGTGGCTACACCTTC. This encodes CASSGGLGGYTF. The full variable domain, with the rest looked up from reference TRBV18 and TRBJ1-2, is NAGVMQNPRHLVRRRGQEARLRCSPMKGHSHVYWYRQLPEEGLKFMVYLQKENIIDESGMPKERFSAEFPKEGPSILRIQQVVRGDSAAYFCASSGGLGGYTFGSGTRLTVV.